Here is one T cell receptor beta chain with its context. The sample originates from a study of T cell changes during pregnancy in multiple sclerosis. TCRdb's table, derived via immunoSEQ multiplex PCR, lists solely in-frame clones and lacks some. The sample yields about 70,000 clones, about 92% seen once. V trimming: 8 bases; J trimming: 2 bases; junction bases outside the gene matches: 10. This CDR3 region has 15 residues. The germline V gene encodes CDR1 SNHLY and CDR2 FYNNEI. The chain has TRBV2 and TRBJ2-3, with 7 bases aligning to TRBD2. This specimen consisted of peripheral blood, obtained in the second trimester of pregnancy. The receptor was isolated from a female donor in good health, enrolled as a control in a pregnancy study. CDR3 DNA: TGTGCCAGCGGGAGGCTAGCGGTTCCCACAGATACGCAGTATTTT. This codes for CASGRLAVPTDTQYF.